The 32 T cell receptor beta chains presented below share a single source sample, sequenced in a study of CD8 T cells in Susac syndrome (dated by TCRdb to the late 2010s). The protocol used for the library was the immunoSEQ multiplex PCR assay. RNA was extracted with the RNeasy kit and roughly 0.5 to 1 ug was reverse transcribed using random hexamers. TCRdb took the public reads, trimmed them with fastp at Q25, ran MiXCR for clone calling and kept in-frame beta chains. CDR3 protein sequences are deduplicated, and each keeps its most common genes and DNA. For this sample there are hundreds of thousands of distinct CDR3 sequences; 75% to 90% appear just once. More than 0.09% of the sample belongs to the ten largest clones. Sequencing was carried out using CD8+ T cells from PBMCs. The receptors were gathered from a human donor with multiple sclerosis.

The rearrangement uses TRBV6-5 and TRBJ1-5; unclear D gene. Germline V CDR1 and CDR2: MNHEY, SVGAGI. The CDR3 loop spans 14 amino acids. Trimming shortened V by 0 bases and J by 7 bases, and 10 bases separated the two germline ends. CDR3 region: CASSYSSYEQPQHF. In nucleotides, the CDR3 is TGTGCCAGCAGTTACTCGAGTTACGAACAGCCCCAGCATTTT.

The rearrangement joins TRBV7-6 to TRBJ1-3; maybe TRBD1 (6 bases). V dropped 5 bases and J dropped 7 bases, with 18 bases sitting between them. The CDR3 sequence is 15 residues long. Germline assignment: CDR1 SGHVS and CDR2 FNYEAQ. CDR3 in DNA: TGTGCCAGCAGCCCACAGTGGGGGGCCCAGAACACCATATATTTT. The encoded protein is CASSPQWGAQNTIYF.

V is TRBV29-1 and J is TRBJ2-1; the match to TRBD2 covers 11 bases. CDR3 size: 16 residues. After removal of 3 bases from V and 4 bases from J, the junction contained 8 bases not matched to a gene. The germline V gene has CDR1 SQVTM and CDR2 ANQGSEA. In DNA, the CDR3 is TGCAGCGTTGACGCGTCGGGACTAGCGGTGTACAATGAGCAGTTCTTC. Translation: CSVDASGLAVYNEQFF.

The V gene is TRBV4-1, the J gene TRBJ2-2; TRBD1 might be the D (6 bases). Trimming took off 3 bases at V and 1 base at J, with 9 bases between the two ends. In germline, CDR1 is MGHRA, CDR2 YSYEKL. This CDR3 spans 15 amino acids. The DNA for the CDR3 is TGCGCCAGCAGCCACCTGACAGGGAACACCGGGGAGCTGTTTTTT. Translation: CASSHLTGNTGELFF.

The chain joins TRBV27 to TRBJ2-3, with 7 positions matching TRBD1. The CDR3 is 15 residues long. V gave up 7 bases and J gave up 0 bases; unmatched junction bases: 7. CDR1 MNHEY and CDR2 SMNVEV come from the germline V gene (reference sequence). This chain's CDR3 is CASTTGVLSTDTQYF. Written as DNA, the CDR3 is TGTGCCAGCACCACAGGGGTTCTCAGCACAGATACGCAGTATTTT.

Here the CDR3 reads CASSPTLTDSYEQYF. The DNA of the CDR3 is TGTGCCAGCAGCCCGACCCTGACAGATTCCTACGAGCAGTACTTC. V is TRBV3-1 and J is TRBJ2-7, with TRBD1 as a possible D gene (5 bases). CDR3 length equals 15 residues. CDR1 is LGHDT, CDR2 YNNKEL, per germline (reference sequence). V lost 4 bases and J 1 base, leaving 14 bases between the germline ends.

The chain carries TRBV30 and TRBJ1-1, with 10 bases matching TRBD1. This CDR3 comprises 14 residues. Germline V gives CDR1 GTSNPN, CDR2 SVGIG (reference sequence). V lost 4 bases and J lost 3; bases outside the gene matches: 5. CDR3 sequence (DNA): TGTGCCTGGACTGTCGGACAGGGGGACACTGAAGCTTTCTTT. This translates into CAWTVGQGDTEAFF.

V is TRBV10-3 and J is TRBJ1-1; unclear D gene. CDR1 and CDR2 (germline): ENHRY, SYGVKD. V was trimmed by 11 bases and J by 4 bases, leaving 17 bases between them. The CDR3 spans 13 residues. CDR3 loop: CAAQTGKPTEAFF. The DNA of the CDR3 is TGTGCCGCCCAAACGGGCAAGCCCACTGAAGCTTTCTTT.

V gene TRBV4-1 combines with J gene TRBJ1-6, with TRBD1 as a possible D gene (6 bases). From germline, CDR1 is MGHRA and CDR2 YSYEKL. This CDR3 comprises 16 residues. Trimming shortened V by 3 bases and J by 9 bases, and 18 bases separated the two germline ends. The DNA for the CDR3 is TGCGCCAGCAGCCACTTAGACAGGATTCTCGCTTCACCCCTCCACTTT. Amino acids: CASSHLDRILASPLHF.

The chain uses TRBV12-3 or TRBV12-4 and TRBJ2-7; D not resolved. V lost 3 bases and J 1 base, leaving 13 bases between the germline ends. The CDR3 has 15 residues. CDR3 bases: TGTGCCAGCAGTTTCCGTAATCCCATATCCTACGAGCAGTACTTC. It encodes CASSFRNPISYEQYF.

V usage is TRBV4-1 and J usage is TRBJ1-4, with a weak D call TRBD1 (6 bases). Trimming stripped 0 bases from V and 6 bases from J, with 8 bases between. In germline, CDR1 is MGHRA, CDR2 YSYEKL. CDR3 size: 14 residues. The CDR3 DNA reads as TGCGCCAGCAGCCAAGACAGGGGCGATGAAAAACTGTTTTTT. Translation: CASSQDRGDEKLFF.

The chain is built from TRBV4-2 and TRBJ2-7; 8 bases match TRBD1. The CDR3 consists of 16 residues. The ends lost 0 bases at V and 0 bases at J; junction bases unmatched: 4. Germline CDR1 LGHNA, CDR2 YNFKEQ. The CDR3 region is CASSQDGDRSSYEQYF. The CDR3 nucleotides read TGTGCCAGCAGCCAAGATGGGGACAGGAGCTCCTACGAGCAGTACTTC.

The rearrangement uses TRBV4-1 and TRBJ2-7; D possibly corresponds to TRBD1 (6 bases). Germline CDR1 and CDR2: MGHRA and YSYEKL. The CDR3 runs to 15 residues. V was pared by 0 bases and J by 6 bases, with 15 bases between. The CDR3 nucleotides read TGCGCCAGCAGCCAAGAACAGGGCCTCGCCGTCGAGCAGTACTTC. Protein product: CASSQEQGLAVEQYF.

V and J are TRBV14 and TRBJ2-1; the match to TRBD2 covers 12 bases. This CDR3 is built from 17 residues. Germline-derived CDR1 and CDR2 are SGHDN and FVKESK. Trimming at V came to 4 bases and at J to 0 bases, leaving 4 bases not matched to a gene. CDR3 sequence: CASSPLAGGSSYNEQFF. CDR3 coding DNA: TGTGCCAGCAGCCCTCTAGCGGGAGGGAGCTCCTACAATGAGCAGTTCTTC.

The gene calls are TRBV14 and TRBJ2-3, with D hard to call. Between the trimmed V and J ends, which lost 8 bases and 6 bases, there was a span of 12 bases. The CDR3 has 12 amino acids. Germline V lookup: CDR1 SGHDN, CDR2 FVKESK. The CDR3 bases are TGTGCCAGCGGACCGCTTCTGGATACGCAGTATTTT. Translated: CASGPLLDTQYF.

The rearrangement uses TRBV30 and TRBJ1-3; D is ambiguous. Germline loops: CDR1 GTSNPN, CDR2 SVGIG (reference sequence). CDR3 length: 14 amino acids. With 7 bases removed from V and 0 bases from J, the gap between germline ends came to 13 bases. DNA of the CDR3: TGTGCCTCCGACAAATTTAGCTCTGGAAACACCATATATTTT. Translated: CASDKFSSGNTIYF. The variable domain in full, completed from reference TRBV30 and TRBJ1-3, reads SQTIHQWPATLVQPVGSPLSLECTVEGTSNPNLYWYRQAAGRGLQLLFYSVGIGQISSEVPQNLSASRPQDRQFILSSKKLLLSDSGFYLCASDKFSSGNTIYFGEGSWLTVV.

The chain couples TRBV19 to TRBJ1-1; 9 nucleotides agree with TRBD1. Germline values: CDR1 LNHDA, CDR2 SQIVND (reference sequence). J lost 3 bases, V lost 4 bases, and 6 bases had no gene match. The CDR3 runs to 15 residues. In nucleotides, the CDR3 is TGTGCCAGTAGTAGAACAGGGGGCGCGGACACTGAAGCTTTCTTT. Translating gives CASSRTGGADTEAFF.

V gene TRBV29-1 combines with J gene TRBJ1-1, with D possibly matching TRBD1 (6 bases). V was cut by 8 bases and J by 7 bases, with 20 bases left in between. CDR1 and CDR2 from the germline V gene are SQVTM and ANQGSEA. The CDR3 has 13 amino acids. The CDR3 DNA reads TGCAGCACAATACAGGGTGATAAACGTGAAGCTTTCTTT. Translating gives CSTIQGDKREAFF.

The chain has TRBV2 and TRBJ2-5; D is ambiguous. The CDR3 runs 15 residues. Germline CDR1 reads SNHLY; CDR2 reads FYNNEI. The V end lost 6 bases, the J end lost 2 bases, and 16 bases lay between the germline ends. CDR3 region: CASSPSGSFQETQYF. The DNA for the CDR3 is TGTGCCAGCAGCCCCTCAGGCAGCTTTCAAGAGACCCAGTACTTC.

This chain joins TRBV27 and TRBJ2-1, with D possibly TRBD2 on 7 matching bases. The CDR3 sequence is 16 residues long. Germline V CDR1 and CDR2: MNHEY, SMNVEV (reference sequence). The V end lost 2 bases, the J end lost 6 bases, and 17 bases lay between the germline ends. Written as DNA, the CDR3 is TGTGCCAGCAGTTTAAGTCGGGGGGCGCCTGGCAATGAGCAGTTCTTC. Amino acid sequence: CASSLSRGAPGNEQFF.

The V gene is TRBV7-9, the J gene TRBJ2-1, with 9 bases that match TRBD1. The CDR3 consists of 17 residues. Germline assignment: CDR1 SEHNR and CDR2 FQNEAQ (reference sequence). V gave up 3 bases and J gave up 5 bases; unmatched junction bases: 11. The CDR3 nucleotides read TGTGCCAGCAGCTTTCCTCTGGGACAGGGTAAGGACAATGAGCAGTTCTTC. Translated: CASSFPLGQGKDNEQFF.

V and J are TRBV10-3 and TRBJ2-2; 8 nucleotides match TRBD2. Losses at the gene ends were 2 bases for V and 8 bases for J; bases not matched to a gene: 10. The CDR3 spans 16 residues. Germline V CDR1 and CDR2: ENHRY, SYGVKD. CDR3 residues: CAISETSRTSSGELFF. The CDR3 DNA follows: TGTGCCATCAGTGAGACATCAAGGACTAGCTCGGGGGAGCTGTTTTTT.

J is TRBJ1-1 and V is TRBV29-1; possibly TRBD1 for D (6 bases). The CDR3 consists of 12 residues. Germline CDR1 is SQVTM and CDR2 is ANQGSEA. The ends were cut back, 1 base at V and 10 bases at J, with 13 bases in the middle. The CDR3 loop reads CSVEGQDPGAFF. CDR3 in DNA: TGCAGCGTTGAAGGACAGGATCCAGGAGCTTTCTTT.

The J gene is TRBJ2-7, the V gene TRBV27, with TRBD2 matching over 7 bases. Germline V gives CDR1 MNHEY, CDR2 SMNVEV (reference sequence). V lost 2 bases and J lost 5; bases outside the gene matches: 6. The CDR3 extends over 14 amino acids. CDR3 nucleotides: TGTGCCAGCAGTTTAACTAGCGCGGGTAACGAGCAGTACTTC. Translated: CASSLTSAGNEQYF.

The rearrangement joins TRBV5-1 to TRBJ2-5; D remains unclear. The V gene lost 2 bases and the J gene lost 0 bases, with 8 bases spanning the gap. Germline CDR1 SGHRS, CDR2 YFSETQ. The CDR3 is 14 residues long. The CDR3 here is CASSLQTNQETQYF. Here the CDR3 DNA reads TGCGCCAGCAGCTTACAGACAAACCAAGAGACCCAGTACTTC.

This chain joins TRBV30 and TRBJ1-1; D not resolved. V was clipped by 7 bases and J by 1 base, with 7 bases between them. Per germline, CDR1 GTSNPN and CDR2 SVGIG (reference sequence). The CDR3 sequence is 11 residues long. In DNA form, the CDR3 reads TGTGCCTCGGCAGAGAACACTGAAGCTTTCTTT. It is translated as CASAENTEAFF.

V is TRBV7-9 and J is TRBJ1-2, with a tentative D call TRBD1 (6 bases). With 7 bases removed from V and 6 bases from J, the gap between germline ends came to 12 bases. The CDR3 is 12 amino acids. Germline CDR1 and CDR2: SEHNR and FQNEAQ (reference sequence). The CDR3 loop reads CASTSGGHGYTF. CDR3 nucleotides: TGTGCCAGCACCTCGGGGGGCCATGGCTACACCTTC.

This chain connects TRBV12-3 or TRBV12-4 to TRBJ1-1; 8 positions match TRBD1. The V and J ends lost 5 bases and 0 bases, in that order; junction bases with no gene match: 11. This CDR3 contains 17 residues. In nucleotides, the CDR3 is TGTGCCAGCAGTACGGACAGGGTCCCACCTCTGAACACTGAAGCTTTCTTT. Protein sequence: CASSTDRVPPLNTEAFF.

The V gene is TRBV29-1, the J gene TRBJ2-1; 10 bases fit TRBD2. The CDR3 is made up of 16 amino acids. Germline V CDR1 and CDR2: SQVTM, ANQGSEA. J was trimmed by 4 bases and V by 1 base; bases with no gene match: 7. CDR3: CSVEVPTSGQYNEQFF. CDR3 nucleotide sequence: TGCAGCGTTGAAGTCCCGACTAGCGGGCAATACAATGAGCAGTTCTTC.

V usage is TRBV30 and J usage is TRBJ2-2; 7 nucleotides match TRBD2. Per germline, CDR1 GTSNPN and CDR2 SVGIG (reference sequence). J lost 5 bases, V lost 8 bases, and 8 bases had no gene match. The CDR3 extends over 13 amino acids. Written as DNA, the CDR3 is TGTGCCGTAGTGGGGAGGGAGACCGGGGAGCTGTTTTTT. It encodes CAVVGRETGELFF.

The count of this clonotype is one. This CDR3 is CASSPGTGPNYGYTF. CDR3 in DNA: TGTGCCAGCAGCCCCGGGACAGGGCCGAACTATGGCTACACCTTC. This rearrangement joins TRBV11-2 to TRBJ1-2; 9 bases agree with TRBD1. The germline V gene encodes CDR1 SGHAT and CDR2 FQNNGV. V shed 5 bases and J 2 bases; nucleotides not matched to a gene: 6. The CDR3 sequence is 15 residues long.

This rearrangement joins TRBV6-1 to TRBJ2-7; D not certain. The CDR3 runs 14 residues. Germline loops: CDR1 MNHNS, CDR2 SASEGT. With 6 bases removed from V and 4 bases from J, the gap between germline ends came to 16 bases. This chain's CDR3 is CASRDKGFLYEQYF. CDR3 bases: TGTGCCAGCAGAGACAAGGGTTTTCTGTACGAGCAGTACTTC.